The 30 T cell receptor beta chains reported below all come from one sample, sequenced in a study of T cell repertoires in cytomegalovirus infection. TCRdb called the reads again in MiXCR, with one record for every CDR3 protein. The sample records fewer than 550,000 distinct CDR3 sequences, under 40% being singletons. Sequencing used PBMCs. The source of these receptors is a human donor in good health (CMV status not recorded). Some clones in this sample may be carry-over from other donors' samples.

This clonotype was counted many times. This rearrangement joins TRBV12-3 or TRBV12-4 to TRBJ1-5, with a tentative D call TRBD1 (6 bases). V was pared by 3 bases and J by 6 bases, with 12 bases between. CDR3 length: 14 residues. The CDR3, as DNA: TGTGCCAGCAGTTTCGCGGGGGGCGGTCAGCCCCAGCATTTT. Protein sequence: CASSFAGGGQPQHF.

The chain couples TRBV19 to TRBJ2-1, with D uncertain. CDR3 size: 14 residues. The germline gives CDR1 LNHDA, CDR2 SQIVND (reference sequence). V was shortened by 6 bases and J by 5 bases, with 14 bases between the two germline ends. CDR3 sequence: CASRQTLKNNEQFF. CDR3 sequence (DNA): TGTGCCAGTAGACAGACACTCAAAAACAATGAGCAGTTCTTC.

In the case of this clonotype: One end of the junction fails to match germline, which may point to a read error. The chain uses TRBV20-1 and TRBJ2-7, with a possible D match to TRBD1 (5 bases). This CDR3 comprises 15 residues. From germline, CDR1 is DFQATT and CDR2 SNEGSKA (reference sequence). Here the CDR3 reads CSAKGRQGPSYAQYF. Here the CDR3 DNA reads TGCAGTGCTAAGGGCCGGCAGGGCCCCTCCTACGCGCAGTACTTC.

The sample holds a few counts of this clonotype. This CDR3 is CASSIDVRDSSNQPQHF. The CDR3 DNA sequence: TGTGCCAGTAGTATAGATGTTAGGGACAGTAGCAATCAGCCCCAGCATTTT. The rearrangement joins TRBV19 to TRBJ1-5; TRBD1 aligns across 7 bases. Looked up from germline, CDR1 is LNHDA and CDR2 is SQIVND (reference sequence). The CDR3 totals 17 residues. The junction had 5 bases not matched to a gene; V was cut back by 0 bases and J by 0 bases.

This clonotype has only a few counts. The V and J genes are TRBV7-2 and TRBJ1-6; no reliable D call. The CDR3 is 14 residues long. V was trimmed by 1 base and J by 3 bases, leaving 4 bases between them. Germline CDR1 is SGHTA and CDR2 is FQGNSA. As DNA, the CDR3 is TGTGCCAGCAGCTTAGAGGTCTATAATTCACCCCTCCACTTT. This sequence encodes CASSLEVYNSPLHF.

This clonotype was counted at least ten times. The chain employs TRBV7-2 and TRBJ1-2; the match to TRBD1 covers 7 bases. J gave up 4 bases and V 4 bases, and 12 bases lay outside the gene matches. Germline V gives CDR1 SGHTA, CDR2 FQGNSA. CDR3 length equals 16 residues. CDR3 loop: CASSSSGQKGGYGYTF. CDR3 DNA sequence: TGTGCCAGCAGCTCGTCGGGACAGAAAGGTGGCTATGGCTACACCTTC.

This clonotype appeared a few times. The chain joins TRBV7-8 to TRBJ2-1; no definite D call. V was shortened by 0 bases and J by 11 bases, with 11 bases between the two germline ends. Germline V gene data show CDR1 as SGHVS and CDR2 as FQNEAQ. This CDR3 is built from 13 residues. This CDR3 reads CASSLAGNWKQFF. The CDR3, as DNA: TGTGCCAGCAGCTTAGCAGGCAATTGGAAGCAGTTCTTC. Combining the CDR3 with reference TRBV7-8 and TRBJ2-1 gives the whole variable domain GAGVSQSPRYKVAKRGQDVALRCDPISGHVSLFWYQQALGQGPEFLTYFQNEAQLDKSGLPSDRFFAERPEGSVSTLKIQRTQQEDSAVYLCASSLAGNWKQFFGPGTRLTVL.

This chain links TRBV6-5 with TRBJ2-7; D perhaps matches TRBD1 (6 bases). This CDR3 comprises 18 residues. Trimming cost V 5 bases and J 6 bases, with 29 bases left between them. CDR1 and CDR2 (germline): MNHEY, SVGAGI. This chain's CDR3 is CASSTYPLLTGEGSEQYF. The CDR3 coding sequence is TGTGCCAGCAGTACTTACCCCCTCCTGACAGGAGAAGGCTCCGAGCAGTACTTC.

The table lists this clonotype with many counts. This chain connects TRBV7-9 to TRBJ2-7; D is ambiguous. This CDR3 spans 16 amino acids. Trimming took off 5 bases at V and 4 bases at J, with 21 bases between the two ends. Germline lookup yields CDR1 SEHNR and CDR2 FQNEAQ (reference sequence). Here the CDR3 reads CASSQAPEVPGYEQYF. CDR3 coding DNA: TGTGCCAGCAGCCAAGCGCCAGAGGTACCTGGGTACGAGCAGTACTTC.

This clonotype was counted ten times or more. The chain joins TRBV7-9 to TRBJ1-2; no clear D gene. Trimming took 1 base from V and 4 from J, leaving 10 bases between them. Per germline, CDR1 SEHNR and CDR2 FQNEAQ (reference sequence). CDR3 length: 14 residues. The DNA for the CDR3 is TGTGCCAGCAGCTTAGGAAGGGCACCCTATGGCTACACCTTC. This gives the protein CASSLGRAPYGYTF. The full variable domain, completed using reference TRBV7-9 and TRBJ1-2, is DTGVSQNPRHKITKRGQNVTFRCDPISEHNRLYWYRQTLGQGPEFLTYFQNEAQLEKSRLLSDRFSAERPKGSFSTLEIQRTEQGDSAMYLCASSLGRAPYGYTFGSGTRLTVV.

The sample holds one count of this clonotype. At one end, the junction sequence differs from germline, possibly due to a read error. The chain employs TRBV19 and TRBJ1-1; TRBD1 is a possible D gene (5 bases). Germline values: CDR1 LNHDA, CDR2 SQIVND (reference sequence). This CDR3 has 16 amino acids. CDR3 DNA: TGTGCCAGTAGTCTCCGGGACTCGGTTCTGAACACTGAAGATTTCTTT. Its translation is CASSLRDSVLNTEDFF.

About this clonotype itself: A much larger clone differs by one base, so this may be a read error. The chain is built from TRBV7-2 and TRBJ1-6; D unresolved. CDR3 size: 18 residues. Germline V CDR1 and CDR2: SGHTA, FQGNSA. CDR3 DNA sequence: TGTGCCAGCAGCTTAGGGGCCCGGGGAAGCTCCTATAATTCAACCCTCCACTTT. Translation gives CASSLGARGSSYNSTLHF.

The CDR3 loop is CATEGQDNEQFF. In DNA form, the CDR3 reads TGTGCCACCGAGGGGCAGGACAATGAGCAGTTCTTC. V is TRBV2 and J is TRBJ2-1, with D perhaps being TRBD1 or TRBD2 (5 bases each). The germline V gene encodes CDR1 SNHLY and CDR2 FYNNEI. This CDR3 has 12 amino acids. V was cut by 10 bases and J by 5 bases, with 12 bases left in between. The complete variable domain, with remaining parts taken from reference TRBV2 and TRBJ2-1, reads EPEVTQTPSHQVTQMGQEVILRCVPISNHLYFYWYRQILGQKVEFLVSFYNNEISEKSEIFDDQFSVERPDGSNFTLKIRSTKLEDSAMYFCATEGQDNEQFFGPGTRLTVL.

This clonotype occurred many times. This rearrangement joins TRBV7-9 to TRBJ2-7; 11 positions match TRBD1. Germline assignment: CDR1 SEHNR and CDR2 FQNEAQ (reference sequence). The junction had 7 bases not matched to a gene; V was cut back by 6 bases and J by 3 bases. This CDR3 region has 15 residues. This CDR3 reads CASSLGQGGIYEQYF. In nucleotides, the CDR3 is TGTGCCAGCAGTCTGGGACAGGGGGGGATCTACGAGCAGTACTTC.

This clonotype appeared a few times. The chain couples TRBV6-1 to TRBJ2-1; TRBD2 might be the D (5 bases). The germline CDR1 and CDR2 sequences are MNHNS and SASEGT. V lost 6 bases and J lost 9, with 21 bases in between. The CDR3 has 15 residues. DNA for the CDR3: TGTGCCAGCAGGGCTCGGCCCCCCTCGGAGGCTGAGCAGTTCTTC. Translation gives CASRARPPSEAEQFF.

This clonotype appeared a few times. J is TRBJ1-1 and V is TRBV24-1; no clear D gene. V was shortened by 6 bases and J by 1 base, with 8 bases between the two germline ends. In germline, CDR1 is KGHDR, CDR2 SFDVKD. The CDR3 sequence is 13 residues long. The CDR3: CATSPGSNTEAFF. The CDR3 nucleotides are TGTGCCACCAGTCCCGGTTCGAACACTGAAGCTTTCTTT.

V is TRBV12-5 and J is TRBJ1-2, with D possibly being TRBD1 (5 bases). Trimming pared 1 base from V and 5 bases from J, leaving 14 bases between. The CDR3 runs to 15 residues. From germline, CDR1 is LGHNT and CDR2 FRNRAP. This CDR3 reads CASGLEAGRLYGYTF. CDR3 sequence (DNA): TGTGCTAGTGGTTTGGAGGCAGGGCGTCTGTATGGCTACACCTTC.

The chain links TRBV18 to TRBJ1-5, with D unresolved. There are 17 residues in the CDR3. Germline loops: CDR1 KGHSH, CDR2 LQKENI. Deletions cut 4 bases from V and 0 bases from J, with 16 bases between. For the CDR3, the DNA is TGTGCCAGCTCACGAGAGCCTGCTCCCTATAGCAATCAGCCCCAGCATTTT. Translated, it gives CASSREPAPYSNQPQHF.

The chain employs TRBV19 and TRBJ2-1, with 10 bases identical to TRBD1. Trimming cost V 4 bases and J 9 bases; bases outside gene matches: 9. Germline V CDR1 and CDR2: LNHDA, SQIVND (reference sequence). CDR3 length: 15 residues. The chain's CDR3 is CASSKIGTGAGEQFF. The CDR3 DNA sequence: TGTGCCAGTAGTAAGATCGGGACAGGGGCCGGTGAGCAGTTCTTC. Full variable domain (missing parts from reference TRBV19 and TRBJ2-1): DGGITQSPKYLFRKEGQNVTLSCEQNLNHDAMYWYRQDPGQGLRLIYYSQIVNDFQKGDIAEGYSVSREKKESFPLTVTSAQKNPTAFYLCASSKIGTGAGEQFFGPGTRLTVL.

A note on this clonotype: Being one base from a much bigger clone, this may be a read error. The rearrangement joins TRBV7-3 to TRBJ1-1, with 8 bases fitting TRBD1. This CDR3 has 15 residues. CDR1 and CDR2 from the germline V gene are SGHTA and FQGTGA. The CDR3 nucleotides read TGTGCCAGCACCACGGGGGACAGGAAGAACACTGAAGCTTTGTTT. It is translated as CASTTGDRKNTEALF.

There are a few counts of this clonotype. The V and J genes are TRBV6-2 or TRBV6-3 and TRBJ1-5; D gene uncertain. The V and J ends lost 5 bases and 9 bases respectively, with 20 bases between them. Germline loops: CDR1 MNHEY, CDR2 SVGEGT. The CDR3 has 15 residues. CDR3 in DNA: TGTGCCAGCAGTAGATCCACCTCGGTTCTACGGCCCCAGCATTTT. Translated: CASSRSTSVLRPQHF.

The table lists this clonotype with many counts. This chain links TRBV7-8 with TRBJ1-1; D is possibly TRBD1 (5 bases). V lost 3 bases to trimming and J lost 4 bases, with 9 bases between them. CDR1 is SGHVS and CDR2 is FQNEAQ in the germline V gene. The CDR3 consists of 13 residues. CDR3 region: CASSFGASTEAFF. The CDR3 region has the DNA TGTGCCAGCAGCTTCGGGGCTAGCACTGAAGCTTTCTTT.

The chain combines TRBV7-2 with TRBJ1-2; D ambiguous. CDR1 SGHTA and CDR2 FQGNSA come from the germline V gene. V lost 5 bases and J 3 bases, leaving 16 bases between the germline ends. The CDR3 contains 15 residues. The CDR3 spells CASSQRRVRDYGYTF. The CDR3 bases are TGTGCCAGCAGCCAACGAAGGGTTCGGGACTATGGCTACACCTTC.

This clonotype showed up just a few times. The chain combines TRBV11-2 with TRBJ2-5, with 11 bases matching TRBD1. V trimming: 6 bases; J trimming: 4 bases; junction bases outside the gene matches: 4. CDR1 and CDR2 (germline): SGHAT, FQNNGV. The CDR3 is made up of 14 amino acids. The CDR3 reads CASSPDRGRETQYF. As DNA, the CDR3 is TGTGCCAGCAGTCCGGACAGGGGGCGAGAGACCCAGTACTTC.

Turning to this clonotype: A read error may account for a junction end that differs from germline. This chain uses TRBV6-1 with TRBJ2-7; 12 positions match TRBD1. Per the germline V gene, CDR1 is MNHNS and CDR2 is SASEGT. The CDR3 is 15 amino acids. Here the CDR3 reads CASRGDRGQKSEPYF. CDR3 sequence (DNA): TGTGCCAGCAGGGGGGACAGGGGGCAAAAAAGCGAGCCGTACTTC.

The sample holds many counts of this clonotype. The J gene is TRBJ2-3, the V gene TRBV7-2; D not certain. The germline V gene has CDR1 SGHTA and CDR2 FQGNSA. Trimming pared 2 bases from V and 3 bases from J, leaving 6 bases between. CDR3 length: 13 amino acids. The CDR3 bases are TGTGCCAGCAGCTTAAGACAAACAGATACGCAGTATTTT. Amino acid sequence: CASSLRQTDTQYF.

This clonotype was seen only a few times. V and J are TRBV12-3 or TRBV12-4 and TRBJ2-2; 7 bases map to TRBD2. This CDR3 is 17 amino acids long. V trimming: 5 bases; J trimming: 1 base; junction bases outside the gene matches: 10. Here the CDR3 DNA reads TGTGCCAGCAGTCCCACCAGACTAGCTCTGAACACCGGGGAGCTGTTTTTT. Translation gives CASSPTRLALNTGELFF.

This sequence joins TRBV6-2 or TRBV6-3 and TRBJ1-5, with D uncertain. Trimming removed 5 bases from V and 6 bases from J, with 8 bases in between. This CDR3 is 12 amino acids long. Germline assignment: CDR1 MNHEY and CDR2 SVGEGT. For the CDR3, the DNA is TGTGCCAGCAGTGTAGGGTTTCAGCCCCAGCATTTT. Translating gives CASSVGFQPQHF.

The chain links TRBV6-6 to TRBJ2-6, with D tentatively TRBD2 (5 bases). The length of the CDR3 is 15 residues. CDR1 is MNHNY, CDR2 SVGAGI, per germline (reference sequence). The V gene lost 2 bases and the J gene lost 4 bases, with 9 bases spanning the gap. As DNA, the CDR3 is TGTGCCAGCAGTTACGGGTCGGGGGGGGCCAACGTCCTGACTTTC. Residues: CASSYGSGGANVLTF.

V gene TRBV20-1 combines with J gene TRBJ2-3, with 9 bases lining up with TRBD2. Germline V CDR1 and CDR2: DFQATT, SNEGSKA (reference sequence). Losses at the gene ends were 6 bases for V and 2 bases for J; bases not matched to a gene: 6. This CDR3 contains 14 residues. The DNA of the CDR3 is TGCAGTGCGAGACTAGCGGCCCCCACAGATACGCAGTATTTT. Amino acids: CSARLAAPTDTQYF.